Here is one TCR beta chain with its context. CDR1 is MRHNA, CDR2 SNTAGT, per germline. The CDR3 totals 15 residues. The germline V and J ends were trimmed by 3 bases and 5 bases, with 15 bases remaining between them. The data originate from a study of chemoradiotherapy in HPV16-positive cancers. Produced via immunoSEQ multiplex PCR; TCRdb's table is partial and in-frame only. The profile shows more than 800 clones, approximately 83% of them singletons. This rearrangement joins TRBV6-4 to TRBJ2-3; D is perhaps TRBD1 or TRBD2 (5 bases each). This sequence originates from a human donor with HPV-associated anogenital cancer. The source was tumor tissue, collected from a patient who underwent chemoradiotherapy. CDR3 loop: CASSETVGERDTQYF. CDR3 coding DNA: TGTGCCAGCAGTGAAACGGTGGGGGAGCGAGATACGCAGTATTTT.